These T cell receptor beta chains were read from a single sample in a study of early T cells in non-severe SARS-CoV-2 infection. TCRdb passed the 5' RACE reads through MiXCR, listing each CDR3 protein once. The sample consists of about 67,000 distinct CDR3 sequences, about 9.9% of them appearing once. The sequenced material came from whole blood. The receptors shown here come from an adult who was a healthcare worker with PCR-confirmed SARS-CoV-2 infection or an uninfected control (not recorded which). Both conserved end residues are part of each CDR3. D genes are given only for firm matches. Part of the rows lack a size; the others show once, few, many or a class for expanded clones.

j_gene	v_gene	abundance	d_gene	CDR3aa	CDR3nt
TRBJ2-7	TRBV6-2/TRBV6-3	many	TRBD2	CASSYPQREAYEQYF	TGTGCCAGCAGTTATCCTCAGCGGGAAGCCTACGAGCAGTACTTC
TRBJ2-7	TRBV11-2	many	-	CASSNYRGSSYEQYF	TGTGCCAGCAGCAACTATAGGGGCAGCTCCTACGAGCAGTACTTC
TRBJ1-5	TRBV12-3/TRBV12-4	-	-	CASRPLLSRHSNQPQHF	TGTGCCAGCAGACCCTTGCTGTCTCGTCATAGCAATCAGCCCCAGCATTTT
TRBJ2-3	TRBV18	many	TRBD2	CASSPWFAGAEEDTQYF	TGTGCCAGCTCCCCTTGGTTCGCGGGAGCCGAAGAAGATACGCAGTATTTT
TRBJ2-3	TRBV29-1	-	-	CSVEVTDTQYF	TGCAGCGTGGAGGTCACAGATACGCAGTATTTT
TRBJ2-1	TRBV20-1	few	TRBD2	CSARVGTSVNEQFF	TGCAGTGCTAGAGTAGGGACTAGCGTGAATGAGCAGTTCTTC
TRBJ2-7	TRBV11-3	many	-	CASSLETIGEQYF	TGTGCCAGCAGCTTGGAAACGATCGGCGAGCAGTACTTC
TRBJ1-1	TRBV11-2	-	-	CASSLGANTEAFF	TGTGCCAGCAGCTTAGGGGCGAACACTGAAGCTTTCTTT
TRBJ2-1	TRBV19	many	TRBD1	CASSLGGDSYNEQFF	TGTGCCAGCAGTTTAGGGGGCGACTCCTACAATGAGCAGTTCTTC
TRBJ2-7	TRBV11-2	many	-	CASSLESSGSYEQYF	TGTGCCAGCAGCTTAGAGTCCAGCGGTTCCTACGAGCAGTACTTC
TRBJ2-7	TRBV7-9	many	TRBD1	CASSLTPGTGVYEQYF	TGTGCCAGCAGCTTAACCCCCGGGACAGGCGTCTACGAGCAGTACTTC
TRBJ2-7	TRBV19	few	-	CASSSATGASYEQYF	TGTGCCAGTAGTTCCGCCACGGGAGCTTCTTACGAGCAGTACTTC
TRBJ1-6	TRBV13	many	-	CASSEGPINSPLHF	TGTGCCAGCAGCGAGGGACCGATAAATTCACCCCTCCACTTT
TRBJ1-2	TRBV5-1	many	-	CASSLSLEGGYTF	TGCGCCAGCAGCTTGTCGCTCGAGGGTGGCTACACCTTC
TRBJ1-3	TRBV6-6	many	TRBD1	CASSYGTGASSGNTIYF	TGTGCCAGCAGTTACGGTACAGGGGCAAGCTCTGGAAACACCATATATTTT
TRBJ2-7	TRBV6-5	many	-	CASSYPSNRVPYEQYF	TGTGCCAGCAGTTACCCGTCTAACAGGGTCCCCTACGAGCAGTACTTC
TRBJ2-7	TRBV29-1	-	-	CSVEDRGPPYEQYF	TGCAGCGTTGAAGATCGAGGACCACCCTACGAGCAGTACTTC
TRBJ2-3	TRBV5-1	many	TRBD2	CASSLGIAGGTDTQYF	TGCGCCAGCAGCTTGGGGATAGCGGGGGGCACAGATACGCAGTATTTT
TRBJ1-1	TRBV29-1	few	-	CSVERVPGAVGNTEAFF	TGCAGCGTTGAAAGAGTCCCGGGGGCGGTGGGTAACACTGAAGCTTTCTTT
TRBJ1-1	TRBV30	many	-	CAWSDPVPEAFF	TGTGCCTGGAGTGATCCGGTCCCTGAAGCTTTCTTT
TRBJ2-7	TRBV19	few	-	CASSIDFGRPPYEQYF	TGTGCCAGTAGTATTGACTTTGGCCGTCCTCCCTACGAGCAGTACTTC
TRBJ1-4	TRBV12-3/TRBV12-4	-	-	CASSFRVTTNEKLFF	TGTGCCAGCAGTTTCAGAGTGACAACTAATGAAAAACTGTTTTTT
TRBJ2-3	TRBV5-1	-	TRBD1	CASSSETGTPDF	TGCGCCAGCAGCTCTGAGACAGGGACCCCCGATTTT
TRBJ2-7	TRBV6-6	many	-	CASSYSSYEQYF	TGTGCCAGCAGTTACTCCTCCTACGAGCAGTACTTC
TRBJ2-7	TRBV7-9	few	TRBD1	CASSGRQGGEQYF	TGTGCCAGCAGCGGACGACAGGGCGGGGAGCAGTACTTC